This entry features one T cell receptor beta chain sequence. V lost 4 bases to trimming and J lost 4 bases, with 11 bases between them. CDR3 length: 14 residues. Germline assignment: CDR1 SGHTA and CDR2 FQGNSA. The sample comes from a study of blood T cell repertoires in COVID-19. Study at large: Samples representing acute and convalescent COVID-19 were sourced from the United States, Italy and Spain. The analysed material was cDNA or gDNA that came from T cells, B-cell-depleted T cells, or PBMCs.

How the authors handled the data: Reference gene primers were amplified, and this amplification served to estimate nucleated cell counts. TCRdb's copy holds only in-frame clones and misses some; the assay was immunoSEQ multiplex PCR. From that table come the V and J calls and clone size; the DNA was used to work out D and trimming. The table lists about 150,000 clones, around 81% of them singletons. Sequencing was carried out using peripheral blood. The chain links TRBV7-2 to TRBJ2-1, with D tentatively TRBD2 (6 bases). The TCR originated in a woman aged 55-69 years with active or convalescent COVID-19. CDR3 sequence reads: CASSSSGTYNEQFF. In DNA form, the CDR3 reads TGTGCCAGCAGCTCCTCCGGGACTTACAATGAGCAGTTCTTC.